What follows describes a single T cell receptor beta chain. The antigen remains undetermined. The CDR3 runs to 14 residues. Trimming removed 5 bases from V and 5 bases from J; junction bases left unmatched: 2. Germline V gene sequence: CDR1 WNHNN, CDR2 SYGVQD (reference sequence). These data come from a study of early T cells in non-severe SARS-CoV-2 infection. The overall study: The chains were unpaired, and the sequenced material was bulk RNA from unsorted whole blood. General observations from the study: The matching step, a VDJdb search, favored anti-spike CD8 responses and missed private and CD4 specificities.

Molecules of cDNA were individually given unique molecular identifiers that were attached to them. TCRdb re-called the 5' RACE reads with MiXCR, one entry per CDR3 protein. The top ten hold around 8.6% of the sample, which has some 60,000 distinct CDR3 sequences, 10% seen once. This rearrangement joins TRBV10-1 to TRBJ2-5; TRBD2 matches 13 bases. This TCR was sampled from an adult who was a healthcare worker with PCR-confirmed SARS-CoV-2 infection or an uninfected control (not recorded which). The sequencing input was whole blood. The CDR3 DNA reads as TGCGCCAGCAGTCGGACTAGCGGGAGCGAGACCCAGTACTTC. Its translation is CASSRTSGSETQYF.